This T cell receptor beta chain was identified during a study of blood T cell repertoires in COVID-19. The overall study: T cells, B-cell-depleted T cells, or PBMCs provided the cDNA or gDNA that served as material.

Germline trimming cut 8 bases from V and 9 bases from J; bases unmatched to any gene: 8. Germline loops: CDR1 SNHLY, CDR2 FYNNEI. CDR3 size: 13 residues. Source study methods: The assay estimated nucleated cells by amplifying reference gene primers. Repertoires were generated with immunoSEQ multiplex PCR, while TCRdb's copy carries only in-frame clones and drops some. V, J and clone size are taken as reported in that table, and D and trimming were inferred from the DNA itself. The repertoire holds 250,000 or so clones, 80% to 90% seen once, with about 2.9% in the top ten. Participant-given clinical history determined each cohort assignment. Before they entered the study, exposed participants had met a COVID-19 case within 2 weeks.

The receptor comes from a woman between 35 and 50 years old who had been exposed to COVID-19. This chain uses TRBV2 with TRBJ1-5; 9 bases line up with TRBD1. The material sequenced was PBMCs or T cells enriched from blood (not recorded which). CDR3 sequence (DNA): TGTGCCAGCGGTTGGACAGGGGATCGGCCCCAGCATTTT. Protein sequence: CASGWTGDRPQHF.